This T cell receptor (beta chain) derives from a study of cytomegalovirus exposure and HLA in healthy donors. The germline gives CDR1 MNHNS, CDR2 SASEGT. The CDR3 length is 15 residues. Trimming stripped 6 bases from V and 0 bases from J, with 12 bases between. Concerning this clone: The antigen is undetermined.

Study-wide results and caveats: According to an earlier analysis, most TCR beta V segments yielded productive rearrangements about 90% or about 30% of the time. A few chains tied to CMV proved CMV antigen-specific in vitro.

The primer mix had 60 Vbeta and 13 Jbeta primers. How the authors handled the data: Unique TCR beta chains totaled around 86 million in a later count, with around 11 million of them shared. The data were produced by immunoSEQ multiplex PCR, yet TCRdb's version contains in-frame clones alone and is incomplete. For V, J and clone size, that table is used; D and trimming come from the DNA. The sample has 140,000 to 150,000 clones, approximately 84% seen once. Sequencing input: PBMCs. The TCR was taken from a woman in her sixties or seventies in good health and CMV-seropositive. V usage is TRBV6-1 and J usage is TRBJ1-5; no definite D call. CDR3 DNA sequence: TGTGCCAGCAGGAGGGATACGAATAGCAATCAGCCCCAGCATTTT. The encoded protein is CASRRDTNSNQPQHF.